These 9 T cell receptor beta chains were sequenced from one sample in a study of early T cells in non-severe SARS-CoV-2 infection. TCRdb ran MiXCR on the 5' RACE reads and lists one entry per CDR3 protein. The repertoire holds 40,000 or so distinct CDR3 sequences, with almost 5.5% as singletons. Sequencing used whole blood, obtained at baseline. The receptor set was obtained from an adult who was a healthcare worker with PCR-confirmed SARS-CoV-2 infection or an uninfected control (not recorded which).

This clonotype was counted many times. This chain joins TRBV4-3 and TRBJ1-4, with 7 bases that match TRBD1. The germline V gene has CDR1 LGHNA and CDR2 YSLEER. The CDR3 spans 15 residues. V shed 0 bases and J 7 bases; nucleotides not matched to a gene: 5. The CDR3 DNA is TGCGCCAGCAGCCAAGATAGCAGGGGGACTGAAAAACTGTTTTTT. It is translated as CASSQDSRGTEKLFF.

The J gene is TRBJ2-3, the V gene TRBV4-3; D is undetermined. CDR3 size: 14 residues. The germline V gene encodes CDR1 LGHNA and CDR2 YSLEER. V was shortened by 2 bases and J by 4 bases, with 10 bases between the two germline ends. The CDR3 sequence is CASSQLGGADTQYF. Written as DNA, the CDR3 is TGCGCCAGCAGCCAATTAGGTGGGGCAGATACGCAGTATTTT.

There are many counts of this clonotype. The chain couples TRBV2 to TRBJ1-2; possible D gene TRBD1, 5 bases. V was clipped by 4 bases and J by 4 bases, with 13 bases between them. The CDR3 contains 14 residues. Germline V gene sequence: CDR1 SNHLY, CDR2 FYNNEI. CDR3 loop: CASSVGREAYGYTF. DNA for the CDR3: TGTGCCAGCAGTGTCGGCAGGGAGGCCTATGGCTACACCTTC.

This chain joins TRBV11-2 and TRBJ2-1; no definite D call. Trimming took off 4 bases at V and 1 base at J, with 14 bases between the two ends. Germline loops: CDR1 SGHAT, CDR2 FQNNGV. The CDR3 spans 16 residues. CDR3 bases: TGTGCCAGCAGCTCCTCTTTGAAACGGTCCTACAATGAGCAGTTCTTC. As protein: CASSSSLKRSYNEQFF. The whole variable domain, remainder taken from reference TRBV11-2 and TRBJ2-1, is EAGVAQSPRYKIIEKRQSVAFWCNPISGHATLYWYQQILGQGPKLLIQFQNNGVVDDSQLPKDRFSAERLKGVDSTLKIQPAKLEDSAVYLCASSSSLKRSYNEQFFGPGTRLTVL.

There are many counts of this clonotype. The gene calls are TRBV20-1 and TRBJ2-7; 9 bases are shared with TRBD2. The CDR3 has 14 residues. V was clipped by 3 bases and J by 5 bases; unmatched bases: 8. From germline, CDR1 is DFQATT and CDR2 SNEGSKA (reference sequence). CDR3 residues: CSARREGALNEQYV. In DNA, the CDR3 is TGCAGTGCTAGGCGGGAGGGGGCGCTTAACGAGCAGTACGTC.

This clonotype was counted many times. The V and J genes are TRBV28 and TRBJ1-6; TRBD1 is a possible D gene (6 bases). Trimming removed 9 bases at V and 3 bases at J, with 9 bases between. The V gene's germline CDR1 is MDHEN and CDR2 SYDVKM. The CDR3 totals 13 residues. DNA of the CDR3: TGTGCCAGTGGGGGCAACTATAATTCACCCCTCCACTTT. Amino acid sequence: CASGGNYNSPLHF.

This clonotype showed up just a few times. V usage is TRBV11-2 and J usage is TRBJ2-3, with 7 bases aligning to TRBD1. Germline V CDR1 and CDR2: SGHAT, FQNNGV. J was trimmed by 0 bases and V by 1 base; bases with no gene match: 4. This CDR3 is built from 16 residues. In nucleotides, the CDR3 is TGTGCCAGCAGCTTAGGACAGGGCCGTAGCACAGATACGCAGTATTTT. Amino acids: CASSLGQGRSTDTQYF.

This clonotype has just a few counts. The chain links TRBV6-2 or TRBV6-3 to TRBJ2-7; D unresolved. The germline V and J ends were trimmed by 5 bases and 0 bases, with 8 bases remaining between them. CDR1 and CDR2 (germline): MNHEY, SVGEGT. The CDR3 extends over 13 amino acids. The CDR3 DNA reads TGTGCCAGCAGTCACGGGCTCTCCTACGAGCAGTACGTC. It is translated as CASSHGLSYEQYV.

This clonotype has only a few counts. The chain combines TRBV7-8 with TRBJ2-3, with 9 bases that match TRBD2. This CDR3 comprises 14 residues. The germline CDR1 and CDR2 sequences are SGHVS and FQNEAQ. V lost 3 bases to trimming and J lost 8 bases; unmatched junction nucleotides: 6. CDR3 loop: CASSFVSGSATQYF. The CDR3 DNA reads TGTGCCAGCAGCTTTGTTAGCGGGAGCGCTACGCAGTATTTT.